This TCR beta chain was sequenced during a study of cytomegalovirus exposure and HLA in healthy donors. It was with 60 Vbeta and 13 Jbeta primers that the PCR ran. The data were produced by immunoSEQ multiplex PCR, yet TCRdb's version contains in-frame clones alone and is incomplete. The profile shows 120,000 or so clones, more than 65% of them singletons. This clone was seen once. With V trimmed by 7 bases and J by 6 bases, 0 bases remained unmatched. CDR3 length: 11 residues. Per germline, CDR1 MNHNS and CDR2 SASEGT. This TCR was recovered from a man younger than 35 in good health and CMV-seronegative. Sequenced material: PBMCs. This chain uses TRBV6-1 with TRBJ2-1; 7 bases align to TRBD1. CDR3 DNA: TGTGCCAGCACAGGGGGCAATGAGCAGTTCTTC. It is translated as CASTGGNEQFF.